These 3 T cell receptor beta chains were all obtained from the same sample, sequenced in a study of T cell responses to AZD1222 COVID-19 vaccine. Profiling relied on immunoSEQ multiplex PCR, and the TCRdb table lists in-frame clones only, not all of them. The sample contains over 150,000 clones, more than 75% of which appear only once. The sample was peripheral blood, taken on day 0 of AZD1222 vaccination. The receptors shown here come from an adult in good health.

The chain is built from TRBV4-3 and TRBJ1-2; D is undetermined. The ends were cut back, 4 bases at V and 4 bases at J, with 13 bases in the middle. Per germline, CDR1 LGHNA and CDR2 YSLEER. The CDR3 extends over 14 amino acids. The CDR3 coding sequence is TGCGCCAGCAGCCCGACGGCCCCCAGCTATGGCTACACCTTC. Protein sequence: CASSPTAPSYGYTF.

The chain has TRBV5-1 and TRBJ1-1; D not certain. The CDR3 covers 16 residues. The germline V and J ends were trimmed by 4 bases and 10 bases, with 26 bases remaining between them. Germline CDR1 is SGHRS and CDR2 is YFSETQ. In DNA, the CDR3 is TGCGCCAGCAGCCCGGATGAGGGTCTACGCCCAGTTGGAGCTTTCTTT. This codes for CASSPDEGLRPVGAFF.

The chain uses TRBV18 and TRBJ1-1; 10 bases are a match to TRBD1. The junction had 6 bases not matched to a gene; V was cut back by 1 base and J by 13 bases. Germline values: CDR1 KGHSH, CDR2 LQKENI. The CDR3 sequence is 13 residues long. The DNA of the CDR3 is TGTGCCAGCTCACCACTGACAGGGGGCAGCGGTTTCTTT. Translation: CASSPLTGGSGFF.